This T cell receptor (beta chain) stems from a study of early T cells in non-severe SARS-CoV-2 infection. Findings and limits, study-wide: Private and CD4 specificities were missed by VDJdb matching, skewed to anti-spike CD8.

This clonotype was seen many times. The antigen is undetermined. Germline V gene sequence: CDR1 DFQATT, CDR2 SNEGSKA (reference sequence). This CDR3 spans 16 amino acids. J lost 8 bases, V lost 5 bases, and 12 bases had no gene match. Individual cDNA molecules received unique molecular identifiers during library preparation. TCRdb independently ran MiXCR on the 5' RACE reads; one entry per CDR3 protein. The sample has 54,000 or so distinct CDR3 sequences; over 5% are singletons. The sequence was obtained from an adult who was a healthcare worker with PCR-confirmed SARS-CoV-2 infection or an uninfected control (not recorded which). The specimen was whole blood. The chain couples TRBV20-1 to TRBJ1-4, with TRBD1 matching 12 bases. The chain's CDR3 is CSAGIPGQGAEEKLFF. The DNA of the CDR3 is TGCAGTGCTGGAATACCGGGACAGGGGGCCGAGGAAAAACTGTTTTTT.